These T cell receptor beta chains were read from a single sample in a study of early T cells in non-severe SARS-CoV-2 infection. TCRdb ran MiXCR on the 5' RACE reads and lists one entry per CDR3 protein. The profile shows tens of thousands of distinct CDR3 sequences, around 14% of them singletons. The material was whole blood, obtained at baseline. The receptor set was obtained from an adult who was a healthcare worker with PCR-confirmed SARS-CoV-2 infection or an uninfected control (not recorded which). Both conserved end residues are part of each CDR3. The D gene is left open where the match is weak.

V gene: TRBV4-2; J gene: TRBJ2-7; D gene: TRBD2; CDR3 protein: CASRPVGGGDSYEQYF
V gene: TRBV10-2; J gene: TRBJ1-6; D gene: NA; CDR3 protein: CASSTDVGSPLHF
V gene: TRBV25-1; J gene: TRBJ1-6; D gene: TRBD1; CDR3 protein: CASSDLPGTGYNSPLHF
V gene: TRBV20-1; J gene: TRBJ2-5; D gene: NA; CDR3 protein: CSAIAQHQETQYF
V gene: TRBV10-3; J gene: TRBJ1-5; D gene: NA; CDR3 protein: CAISESSIQPQHF
V gene: TRBV10-3; J gene: TRBJ2-7; D gene: NA; CDR3 protein: CAISDPGQNNPYEQYF
V gene: TRBV3-1; J gene: TRBJ2-7; D gene: NA; CDR3 protein: CASSSSTAYEQYF
V gene: TRBV10-3; J gene: TRBJ2-5; D gene: NA; CDR3 protein: CAISEFTESGYQETQYF
V gene: TRBV3-1; J gene: TRBJ2-1; D gene: TRBD2; CDR3 protein: CASSTTSGGSYNEQFF
V gene: TRBV6-4; J gene: TRBJ2-7; D gene: TRBD2; CDR3 protein: CASSGSSGRGYEQYF
V gene: TRBV10-1; J gene: TRBJ2-1; D gene: TRBD2; CDR3 protein: CASPTGTSGAGNEQFF
V gene: TRBV6-2/TRBV6-3; J gene: TRBJ1-1; D gene: NA; CDR3 protein: CASSYGEYTEAFF
V gene: TRBV7-9; J gene: TRBJ2-1; D gene: NA; CDR3 protein: CASSPRNNEQFF
V gene: TRBV20-1; J gene: TRBJ2-2; D gene: NA; CDR3 protein: CSARDTGRTGELFF
V gene: TRBV7-9; J gene: TRBJ1-4; D gene: TRBD1; CDR3 protein: CASSLEQGTEKLFF
V gene: TRBV29-1; J gene: TRBJ1-2; D gene: TRBD1; CDR3 protein: CSATDREYGYTF
V gene: TRBV5-1; J gene: TRBJ2-1; D gene: TRBD1; CDR3 protein: CASSPGRTGSYNEQFF
V gene: TRBV9; J gene: TRBJ2-7; D gene: NA; CDR3 protein: CASSYGTAAEQYF
V gene: TRBV30; J gene: TRBJ1-2; D gene: TRBD1; CDR3 protein: CAWSVPQGVFNYGYTF
V gene: TRBV9; J gene: TRBJ1-1; D gene: NA; CDR3 protein: CASSVVQGEAFF
V gene: TRBV7-9; J gene: TRBJ2-3; D gene: TRBD2; CDR3 protein: CASSYLAGGPSDTQYF
V gene: TRBV12-5; J gene: TRBJ2-7; D gene: NA; CDR3 protein: CASGRLDRSGEQYF
V gene: TRBV7-2; J gene: TRBJ2-5; D gene: TRBD2; CDR3 protein: CASSTNAGGETQYF
V gene: TRBV5-5; J gene: TRBJ1-1; D gene: NA; CDR3 protein: CASSLKAMNTEAFF
V gene: TRBV7-2; J gene: TRBJ2-2; D gene: NA; CDR3 protein: CASSPFGSGTGELFF
V gene: TRBV2; J gene: TRBJ2-4; D gene: TRBD2; CDR3 protein: CASRAEAGGLYPSRKNIQYF
V gene: TRBV28; J gene: TRBJ2-3; D gene: NA; CDR3 protein: CASSPLSETDTQYF
V gene: TRBV28; J gene: TRBJ2-1; D gene: TRBD1; CDR3 protein: CASSFGTGGDEQFF
V gene: TRBV4-2; J gene: TRBJ1-1; D gene: TRBD1; CDR3 protein: CASSQDGTGTEAFF
V gene: TRBV2; J gene: TRBJ2-3; D gene: NA; CDR3 protein: CASSQEADTQYF
V gene: TRBV19; J gene: TRBJ2-3; D gene: NA; CDR3 protein: CASSMRTRTDTQYF
V gene: TRBV15; J gene: TRBJ2-7; D gene: TRBD1; CDR3 protein: CATSRESGQGKYEQYF
V gene: TRBV11-2; J gene: TRBJ2-7; D gene: NA; CDR3 protein: CASSPSTGVQYF
V gene: TRBV28; J gene: TRBJ2-7; D gene: NA; CDR3 protein: CASSLFGRNEQYF
V gene: TRBV5-5; J gene: TRBJ2-4; D gene: NA; CDR3 protein: CASSINTVAKNIQYF
V gene: TRBV7-2; J gene: TRBJ2-7; D gene: TRBD1; CDR3 protein: CASSLWTGGKDEQYF
V gene: TRBV7-8; J gene: TRBJ1-1; D gene: NA; CDR3 protein: CASSRGGTEAFF
V gene: TRBV10-3; J gene: TRBJ1-1; D gene: NA; CDR3 protein: CAISGRAGEADTEAFF
V gene: TRBV25-1; J gene: TRBJ1-1; D gene: NA; CDR3 protein: CASSARQKNTEAFF
V gene: TRBV29-1; J gene: TRBJ2-5; D gene: NA; CDR3 protein: CSARDSRGETQYF
V gene: TRBV28; J gene: TRBJ2-3; D gene: TRBD2; CDR3 protein: CASSERASGFDTQYF
V gene: TRBV28; J gene: TRBJ2-1; D gene: TRBD2; CDR3 protein: CASREAGELNEQFF
V gene: TRBV29-1; J gene: TRBJ2-3; D gene: NA; CDR3 protein: CSVDTGGTDTQYF
V gene: TRBV29-1; J gene: TRBJ2-2; D gene: NA; CDR3 protein: CSGRSGADNTGELFF
V gene: TRBV9; J gene: TRBJ2-2; D gene: NA; CDR3 protein: CASSVRQGFGSGELFF
V gene: TRBV28; J gene: TRBJ2-4; D gene: TRBD1; CDR3 protein: CASTPGSRGRAAKNIQYF
V gene: TRBV4-2; J gene: TRBJ2-7; D gene: NA; CDR3 protein: CASSQADSYEQYF
V gene: TRBV7-6; J gene: TRBJ2-7; D gene: TRBD1; CDR3 protein: CASSSSGTGDGEQYF
V gene: TRBV6-2/TRBV6-3; J gene: TRBJ2-7; D gene: TRBD2; CDR3 protein: CASASSGSSHEQYF
V gene: TRBV7-2; J gene: TRBJ2-3; D gene: NA; CDR3 protein: CASSRGTDTDTQYF
V gene: TRBV27; J gene: TRBJ2-7; D gene: NA; CDR3 protein: CASSIRAGVYEQYF
V gene: TRBV24-1; J gene: TRBJ2-2; D gene: NA; CDR3 protein: CATSVYPGELFF
V gene: TRBV5-1; J gene: TRBJ2-1; D gene: NA; CDR3 protein: CASSLDGGGNEQFF
V gene: TRBV7-8; J gene: TRBJ1-5; D gene: NA; CDR3 protein: CASSLGAVVTNQPQHF
V gene: TRBV27; J gene: TRBJ2-7; D gene: NA; CDR3 protein: CASSGMARAGEQYF
V gene: TRBV6-6; J gene: TRBJ2-7; D gene: NA; CDR3 protein: CASKGGPERYEQYF
V gene: TRBV20-1; J gene: TRBJ1-3; D gene: TRBD1; CDR3 protein: CSATTGVGGNTIYF
V gene: TRBV6-2/TRBV6-3; J gene: TRBJ2-1; D gene: NA; CDR3 protein: CASSLRDEQFF
V gene: TRBV20-1; J gene: TRBJ2-7; D gene: NA; CDR3 protein: CSAGGASYEQYF
V gene: TRBV7-3; J gene: TRBJ2-7; D gene: TRBD1; CDR3 protein: CASGTGGSYEQYF